This entry lists 23 T cell receptor beta chains sequenced from one sample in a study of T cell responses to AZD1222 COVID-19 vaccine. TCRdb's copy holds only in-frame clones and misses some; the assay was immunoSEQ multiplex PCR. The table lists some 180,000 clones, approximately 93% of them singletons. Sequenced here: peripheral blood, sampled 28 days after the second AZD1222 dose. These receptors came from an adult who received the AZD1222 COVID-19 vaccine.

The genes are TRBV29-1 and TRBJ2-7; 9 bases map to TRBD1. This CDR3 is built from 16 residues. The germline gives CDR1 SQVTM, CDR2 ANQGSEA. With 0 bases clipped from V and 4 bases from J, the junction kept 10 bases outside the gene matches. The CDR3 DNA follows: TGCAGCGTTGAAGATTCCTCACAGGGGGCCGAATACGAGCAGTACTTC. It specifies CSVEDSSQGAEYEQYF.

The gene calls are TRBV5-1 and TRBJ1-3; 8 bases are shared with TRBD1. This CDR3 is built from 14 residues. Trimming took 2 bases from V and 3 from J; bases not matched to a gene: 1. Per germline, CDR1 SGHRS and CDR2 YFSETQ. Here the CDR3 DNA reads TGCGCCAGCAGCTTTACAGGGGGTGGAAACACCATATATTTT. Protein sequence: CASSFTGGGNTIYF.

This chain links TRBV2 with TRBJ1-1; D remains ambiguous. Germline V gene lookup returns CDR1 SNHLY and CDR2 FYNNEI. This CDR3 has 12 amino acids. Between the trimmed V and J ends, which lost 4 bases and 4 bases, there was a span of 7 bases. This CDR3 reads CASSADGTEAFF. DNA for the CDR3: TGTGCCAGCAGTGCGGACGGCACTGAAGCTTTCTTT.

This clone was seen a single time. The chain uses TRBV5-1 and TRBJ2-1; 8 bases agree with TRBD2. Trimming cost V 3 bases and J 6 bases; bases outside gene matches: 14. The CDR3 loop spans 17 amino acids. Germline-derived CDR1 and CDR2 are SGHRS and YFSETQ. This CDR3 reads CASSSRGSGSPGNEQFF. CDR3 nucleotides: TGCGCCAGCAGCTCCCGGGGGAGCGGGAGTCCAGGCAATGAGCAGTTCTTC.

In this sample, this clone turned up once. The chain joins TRBV5-1 to TRBJ2-7; 10 nucleotides line up with TRBD2. Germline CDR1 SGHRS, CDR2 YFSETQ. The CDR3 loop spans 15 amino acids. V dropped 1 base and J dropped 3; count of bases not matched to a gene: 4. CDR3 in DNA: TGCGCCAGCAGCTTGCTAGCTAGCGGGAGCTACGAGCAGTACTTC. Translation gives CASSLLASGSYEQYF.

This clone was seen a single time. The V call is TRBV18, the J call TRBJ1-2; 10 bases match TRBD1. CDR1 and CDR2 (germline): KGHSH, LQKENI. This CDR3 has 15 amino acids. Germline trimming cut 2 bases from V and 8 bases from J; bases unmatched to any gene: 8. In DNA, the CDR3 is TGTGCCAGCTCACCATACCGGGACAGGGGAGAAGGCTACACCTTC. Protein product: CASSPYRDRGEGYTF.

CDR3 coding DNA: TGTGCCAGCAGTGACCAGGGGCTTAATCAGCCCCAGCATTTT. Amino acid sequence: CASSDQGLNQPQHF. This sequence joins TRBV2 and TRBJ1-5; D perhaps matches TRBD1 (6 bases). Germline CDR1 SNHLY, CDR2 FYNNEI. The CDR3 is 14 residues long. V lost 3 bases, J lost 4 bases, and 10 bases lay in between.

V usage is TRBV7-8 and J usage is TRBJ2-1; a possible D gene is TRBD2 (6 bases). Germline V gene data show CDR1 as SGHVS and CDR2 as FQNEAQ. The length of the CDR3 is 15 residues. V lost 5 bases and J lost 1, with 12 bases in between. The CDR3 reads CASSQHGGSYNEQFF. The DNA of the CDR3 is TGTGCCAGCAGCCAACATGGGGGGTCCTACAATGAGCAGTTCTTC.

Notes on this clone: Additional DNA sequences in this sample encode the identical CDR3. The chain joins TRBV6-6 to TRBJ2-7; 10 bases align to TRBD2. The CDR3 loop spans 15 amino acids. J was trimmed by 0 bases and V by 2 bases; bases with no gene match: 1. The germline gives CDR1 MNHNY, CDR2 SVGAGI (reference sequence). The CDR3 bases are TGTGCCAGCAGTTACCTAGCGGGAGACTCCTACGAGCAGTACTTC. This gives the protein CASSYLAGDSYEQYF.

The chain carries TRBV7-9 and TRBJ2-2; D unclear. CDR3 length equals 12 residues. CDR1 is SEHNR, CDR2 FQNEAQ, per germline (reference sequence). The V end lost 1 base, the J end lost 10 bases, and 7 bases lay between the germline ends. The CDR3 spells CASSLVREELFF. CDR3 bases: TGTGCCAGCAGCTTAGTTAGGGAGGAGCTGTTTTTT.

This rearrangement joins TRBV7-2 to TRBJ2-7; a possible D gene is TRBD1 (6 bases). This CDR3 region has 14 residues. Deletions cut 4 bases from V and 6 bases from J, with 16 bases between. Germline V lookup: CDR1 SGHTA, CDR2 FQGNSA. CDR3 in DNA: TGTGCCAGCAGCTCAACAGGGCCCAGGGCCGAGCAGTACTTC. Its translation is CASSSTGPRAEQYF.

The table lists this clone with a count of one. This chain uses TRBV3-1 (or the pseudogene TRBV3-2) with TRBJ2-7; 10 nucleotides line up with TRBD2. Losses at the gene ends were 4 bases for V and 3 bases for J; bases not matched to a gene: 6. Germline V gives CDR1 LGHDT, CDR2 YNNKEL (reference sequence). There are 15 residues in the CDR3. CDR3 loop: CASSPSGRAFYEQYF. CDR3 nucleotide sequence: TGTGCCAGCAGCCCGAGCGGGAGGGCCTTCTACGAGCAGTACTTC.

CDR3 protein: CAIWAGSYEQYF. The CDR3 bases are TGTGCCATCTGGGCAGGCTCCTACGAGCAGTACTTC. The chain carries TRBV10-3 and TRBJ2-7; D not certain. There are 12 residues in the CDR3. The V end lost 8 bases, the J end lost 0 bases, and 8 bases lay between the germline ends. The germline gives CDR1 ENHRY, CDR2 SYGVKD.

This chain connects TRBV6-5 to TRBJ2-3, with 8 bases lining up with TRBD1. The CDR3 is made up of 14 amino acids. The V segment lost 5 bases and the J segment 2 bases; nucleotides outside the gene matches: 3. Germline V lookup: CDR1 MNHEY, CDR2 SVGAGI. The CDR3 sequence: CASSLQGVTDTQYF. Written as DNA, the CDR3 is TGTGCCAGCAGTCTACAGGGGGTCACAGATACGCAGTATTTT.

The chain recombines TRBV19 with TRBJ2-3, with D possibly TRBD1 on 6 matching bases. The CDR3 runs 12 residues. CDR1 is LNHDA, CDR2 SQIVND, per germline (reference sequence). The V end lost 5 bases, the J end lost 4 bases, and 7 bases lay between the germline ends. The CDR3 sequence is CASSGGADTQYF. CDR3 DNA: TGTGCCAGTAGTGGGGGCGCAGATACGCAGTATTTT.

For the CDR3, the DNA is TGTGCCAGCTCACCCTATGTGGGCGCTGAAGCTTTCTTT. Translation gives CASSPYVGAEAFF. J is TRBJ1-1 and V is TRBV18; the D is unclear. The V end was cut by 3 bases, the J end by 6 bases, with 11 bases between. This CDR3 contains 13 residues. Looked up from germline, CDR1 is KGHSH and CDR2 is LQKENI.

The table lists this clone with a count of one. The chain combines TRBV2 with TRBJ1-2; unclear D gene. Deletions cut 10 bases from V and 3 bases from J, with 9 bases between. The V gene's germline CDR1 is SNHLY and CDR2 FYNNEI. CDR3 size: 11 residues. The CDR3 protein is CATRGDYGYTF. In nucleotides, the CDR3 is TGTGCCACACGTGGAGACTATGGCTACACCTTC. The whole variable domain, filled in from reference TRBV2 and TRBJ1-2, reads EPEVTQTPSHQVTQMGQEVILRCVPISNHLYFYWYRQILGQKVEFLVSFYNNEISEKSEIFDDQFSVERPDGSNFTLKIRSTKLEDSAMYFCATRGDYGYTFGSGTRLTVV.

This chain joins TRBV15 and TRBJ2-5, with 8 bases aligning to TRBD1. With V trimmed by 5 bases and J by 7 bases, 9 bases remained unmatched. The CDR3 runs 14 residues. Germline V gene lookup returns CDR1 LNHNV and CDR2 YYDKDF (reference sequence). CDR3 loop: CATSRTGPLLTQYF. CDR3 DNA sequence: TGTGCCACCAGCCGGACAGGGCCCCTCTTGACCCAGTACTTC.

The chain recombines TRBV5-1 with TRBJ1-2; D may be TRBD1 (5 bases). V shed 1 base and J shed 3 bases, with 7 bases lying between them. The germline gives CDR1 SGHRS, CDR2 YFSETQ. The CDR3 covers 13 residues. In nucleotides, the CDR3 is TGCGCCAGCAGCTTGCAGGGAGACTATGGCTACACCTTC. Encoded protein: CASSLQGDYGYTF.

V and J are TRBV6-6 and TRBJ1-5; D gene unclear. The length of the CDR3 is 12 residues. Trimming left V 5 bases short and J 7 bases short, with 9 bases between. Germline V lookup: CDR1 MNHNY, CDR2 SVGAGI (reference sequence). The CDR3 DNA follows: TGTGCCAGCAGTACCCGAGGGCAGCCCCAGCATTTT. It yields the protein CASSTRGQPQHF.

This chain links TRBV11-3 with TRBJ2-7, with a possible D match to TRBD1 (6 bases). This CDR3 is built from 12 residues. The V gene's germline CDR1 is SGHNT and CDR2 YENEEA. The V end lost 5 bases, the J end lost 8 bases, and 13 bases lay between the germline ends. The CDR3 coding sequence is TGTGCCAGCAGCACCAACAGGGAAAAGCAGTACTTC. Residues: CASSTNREKQYF.

The gene calls are TRBV5-1 and TRBJ2-7, with D unclear. Germline CDR1 reads SGHRS; CDR2 reads YFSETQ. The CDR3 runs to 13 residues. Trimming stripped 5 bases from V and 0 bases from J, with 9 bases between. As DNA, the CDR3 is TGCGCCAGCAGGGTCGCTAGCTCCTACGAGCAGTACTTC. Translated: CASRVASSYEQYF.

The chain links TRBV4-1 to TRBJ2-7; D call uncertain. The CDR3 loop spans 15 amino acids. Trimming removed 3 bases from V and 0 bases from J, with 12 bases in between. Germline loops: CDR1 MGHRA, CDR2 YSYEKL. The CDR3 DNA reads as TGCGCCAGCAGCCAGGTCTACACCGACTCCTACGAGCAGTACTTC. Translation: CASSQVYTDSYEQYF.